This T cell receptor (beta chain) was retrieved from a study of PD-L1 blockade in urothelial cancer. Study outcomes and limitations: It was durable-benefit patients whose tumor-associated blood clones expanded more at 3 weeks.

Clones were sequenced by immunoSEQ multiplex PCR, and TCRdb holds only the in-frame ones, with some missing. The table shows 45,000 to 60,000 clones, with 70% to 90% occurring only once. After removal of 4 bases from V and 7 bases from J, the junction contained 10 bases not matched to a gene. This CDR3 is 15 amino acids long. CDR1 is SGHRS and CDR2 is YFSETQ in the germline V gene. This clone was detected once. The antigen is unknown. The TCR originated in a man aged 55 to 70 with urothelial cancer. Sample: PBMCs, taken around atezolizumab (anti-PD-L1) treatment. J is TRBJ2-7 and V is TRBV5-1, with 11 bases matching TRBD1. The CDR3 DNA reads as TGCGCCAGCAGCCCAGGGGGGGGACAGGGGGGAGAGCAGTACTTC. The encoded protein is CASSPGGGQGGEQYF.